This T cell receptor beta chain was obtained from a study of cytotoxic CD8 clonotypes in ibrutinib-treated CLL. The germline V gene has CDR1 GTSNPN and CDR2 SVGIG (reference sequence). With 0 bases removed from V and 1 base from J, the gap between germline ends came to 9 bases. The CDR3 is 14 residues long. Repertoires were generated with immunoSEQ multiplex PCR, while TCRdb's copy carries only in-frame clones and drops some. The profile shows 110,000 to 150,000 clones, more than 75% of them singletons. Comment on this clone: What it recognizes is unknown.

Findings and caveats of the study: Sampling of sustained-remission and progressing patients occurred at differing times. Baseline clonality exceeded age-matched healthy donors and tracked circulating CD8+ T-cell counts.

Sequenced here: PBMCs, sampled after 24 months of ibrutinib treatment. J is TRBJ2-5 and V is TRBV30; D not certain. This clonotype was obtained from a human donor with chronic lymphocytic leukemia. This chain's CDR3 is CAWSVEAIQETQYF. The CDR3, as DNA: TGTGCCTGGAGTGTAGAGGCCATCCAAGAGACCCAGTACTTC.